The 27 T cell receptor beta chains below were found in one sample sequenced in a study of post-analysis software for immune sequencing data. Carried by the TCR beta cDNA libraries were unique molecular identifiers. MiXCR, run by TCRdb on the PCR reads, gives a single entry per CDR3 protein. Of some 690,000 distinct CDR3 sequences listed, 30% are singletons. These receptors have no known antigen. Whole-study results and caveats: The five TRBV segments detected at higher frequency in patients than in controls included TRBV5-6, TRBV5-1 and TRBV20-1.

The specimen was blood. The receptors stem from a girl aged 10 to 17 with multiple sclerosis.

This clonotype was recorded only once. This chain joins TRBV5-1 and TRBJ2-5, with TRBD1 matching over 10 bases. The better agreement between TRBJ2-7 and the DNA end casts doubt on the J call. The CDR3 totals 15 residues. CDR1 SGHRS and CDR2 YFSETQ come from the germline V gene. CDR3: CASRRRDRGSYEQYF. The CDR3 DNA reads as TGCGCCAGCAGGAGACGGGACAGGGGATCCTACGAGCAGTACTTC.

This clonotype appeared many times. The chain combines TRBV7-2 with TRBJ2-6; D is undetermined. Trimming shortened V by 1 base and J by 2 bases, and 6 bases separated the two germline ends. CDR1 SGHTA and CDR2 FQGNSA come from the germline V gene. CDR3 length equals 15 residues. For the CDR3, the DNA is TGTGCCAGCAGCTTAGTGAGGACTGGGGCCAACGTCCTGACTTTC. It translates to CASSLVRTGANVLTF.

The chain combines TRBV20-1 with TRBJ2-7, with D unclear. V dropped 6 bases and J dropped 6 bases, with 18 bases sitting between them. This CDR3 spans 13 amino acids. Germline-derived CDR1 and CDR2 are DFQATT and SNEGSKA (reference sequence). The CDR3 region has the DNA TGCAGTGCGGTGGAGAGCGTGAGGTCCGAGCAGTACTTC. Amino acid sequence: CSAVESVRSEQYF.

V and J are TRBV20-1 and TRBJ2-7; TRBD2 aligns across 9 bases. The CDR3 loop spans 14 amino acids. V dropped 5 bases and J dropped 2; count of bases not matched to a gene: 7. Germline values: CDR1 DFQATT, CDR2 SNEGSKA (reference sequence). CDR3 sequence reads: CSAFPSGTAYEQYF. Written as DNA, the CDR3 is TGCAGTGCTTTTCCTAGCGGGACCGCCTACGAGCAGTACTTC.

To note about this clonotype: Being one base from a much bigger clone, this may be a read error. This chain connects TRBV6-6 to TRBJ2-1, with unresolved D. In germline, CDR1 is MNHNY, CDR2 SVGAGI (reference sequence). CDR3 length equals 12 residues. Written as DNA, the CDR3 is TGTGCCAGCAGCCCCGCCTACAATGGGCAGTTCTTC. Protein product: CASSPAYNGQFF.

This clonotype was recorded a few times. The chain employs TRBV7-9 and TRBJ1-2, with 9 bases that match TRBD1. The CDR3 covers 15 residues. V gave up 9 bases and J gave up 8 bases; unmatched junction bases: 16. From germline, CDR1 is SEHNR and CDR2 FQNEAQ (reference sequence). Here the CDR3 DNA reads TGTGCCAGTGACCCGGGACAGGGACCGATTGGAGGCTACACCTTC. This sequence encodes CASDPGQGPIGGYTF.

This clonotype was found a few times. The CDR3 DNA is TGTGCCAGCAGTTACCCCGACAGGGGGAATCAGCCCCAGCATTTT. This sequence encodes CASSYPDRGNQPQHF. The rearrangement joins TRBV6-2 or TRBV6-3 to TRBJ1-5; 9 bases map to TRBD1. After removal of 2 bases from V and 4 bases from J, the junction contained 3 bases not matched to a gene. The germline CDR1 and CDR2 sequences are MNHEY and SVGEGT. CDR3 size: 15 residues.

The J gene is TRBJ2-5, the V gene TRBV7-3, with 12 bases that match TRBD2. The V and J ends lost 4 bases and 4 bases, in that order; junction bases with no gene match: 4. Germline assignment: CDR1 SGHTA and CDR2 FQGTGA. The CDR3 has 15 residues. This CDR3 is CASSSSGGALETQYF. The CDR3 region has the DNA TGTGCCAGCAGCTCTAGCGGGGGGGCGTTAGAGACCCAGTACTTC.

With regard to this clonotype: A junction boundary mismatches the germline segment, possibly from a read error. V is TRBV29-1 and J is TRBJ2-5; no clear D. In germline, CDR1 is SQVTM, CDR2 ANQGSEA. This CDR3 contains 11 residues. The CDR3: CSLEVGETQYF. CDR3 coding DNA: TGCAGCCTTGAGGTAGGGGAGACCCAGTACTTC.

A few counts support this clonotype. The chain employs TRBV27 and TRBJ2-7; D is unresolved. The germline V gene has CDR1 MNHEY and CDR2 SMNVEV (reference sequence). Trimming took 4 bases from V and 6 from J, leaving 13 bases between them. This CDR3 has 13 amino acids. Here the CDR3 DNA reads TGTGCCAGCAGTTGGACCCGGACCCTCGAGCAGTACTTC. It codes for CASSWTRTLEQYF.

This chain uses TRBV20-1 with TRBJ2-1; no clear D. The CDR3 extends over 13 amino acids. The germline V and J ends were trimmed by 3 bases and 6 bases, with 12 bases remaining between them. The germline V gene has CDR1 DFQATT and CDR2 SNEGSKA (reference sequence). The CDR3 DNA sequence: TGCAGTGCTAGCCCCCGCCCCCTCAATGAGCAGTTCTTC. It encodes CSASPRPLNEQFF.

This clonotype was seen a single time. A read error may produce the germline difference seen at one junction end. This chain connects TRBV6-5 to TRBJ2-1; a weak D match, TRBD2 (6 bases). CDR3 length: 15 residues. CDR1 and CDR2 (germline): MNHEY, SVGAGI. CDR3 in DNA: TGTGCCGGCAGTTACTCCGGGACTCTCCCCAATGAGCAGTTCTTC. Translation gives CAGSYSGTLPNEQFF.

The chain couples TRBV7-9 to TRBJ2-7; a weak D match, TRBD2 (5 bases). The CDR3 has 15 residues. V was pared by 4 bases and J by 0 bases, with 13 bases between. Germline loops: CDR1 SEHNR, CDR2 FQNEAQ (reference sequence). As DNA, the CDR3 is TGTGCCAGCAGCTCCCGGGGAACTTACTCCTACGAGCAGTACTTC. Its protein is CASSSRGTYSYEQYF.

This clonotype was found many times. J is TRBJ1-2 and V is TRBV3-1; no clear D gene. This CDR3 region has 11 residues. The V end was cut by 1 base, the J end by 13 bases, with 10 bases between. Looked up from germline, CDR1 is LGHDT and CDR2 is YNNKEL (reference sequence). CDR3 nucleotide sequence: TGTGCCAGCAGCCAAGGAAGGTGGGGCACCTTC. This encodes CASSQGRWGTF.

This chain joins TRBV12-3 or TRBV12-4 and TRBJ2-5; perhaps TRBD2 as D (6 bases). Trimming took 6 bases from V and 5 from J, leaving 22 bases between them. CDR3 size: 16 residues. CDR3 in amino acids: CASRGLGGGAGETQYF. Here the CDR3 DNA reads TGTGCCAGCAGAGGGCTTGGCGGAGGGGCAGGGGAGACCCAGTACTTC.

This clonotype was recorded a few times. This sequence joins TRBV4-1 and TRBJ1-4; no definite D call. The V end lost 0 bases, the J end lost 0 bases, and 11 bases lay between the germline ends. The germline gives CDR1 MGHRA, CDR2 YSYEKL. The CDR3 sequence is 17 residues long. This CDR3 is CASSQESQAATNEKLFF. The CDR3 DNA is TGCGCCAGCAGCCAAGAGTCCCAGGCGGCAACTAATGAAAAACTGTTTTTT.

V gene TRBV29-1 combines with J gene TRBJ2-1; 10 bases match TRBD2. Germline V gene data show CDR1 as SQVTM and CDR2 as ANQGSEA. The CDR3 is 16 amino acids. J lost 4 bases, V lost 5 bases, and 11 bases had no gene match. This CDR3 is CSVRGLAGVGYNEQFF. CDR3 coding DNA: TGCAGCGTTCGAGGTCTAGCGGGAGTAGGTTACAATGAGCAGTTCTTC.

J is TRBJ2-1 and V is TRBV10-3, with 13 bases identical to TRBD2. Germline trimming cut 5 bases from V and 8 bases from J; bases unmatched to any gene: 6. In germline, CDR1 is ENHRY, CDR2 SYGVKD. The CDR3 is 15 residues long. DNA for the CDR3: TGTGCCATCAGTCCGGGGACTAGCGGGAATGATGAGCAGTTCTTC. It specifies CAISPGTSGNDEQFF.

The V gene is TRBV5-1, the J gene TRBJ2-3; 8 bases line up with TRBD2. Germline V gene lookup returns CDR1 SGHRS and CDR2 YFSETQ. The CDR3 consists of 16 residues. V gave up 4 bases and J gave up 2 bases; unmatched junction bases: 9. The DNA of the CDR3 is TGCGCCAGCAGCCCCAGACTAGCGCCTTCCACAGATACGCAGTATTTT. This encodes CASSPRLAPSTDTQYF. Drawing the rest from reference TRBV5-1 and TRBJ2-3, the complete variable domain is KAGVTQTPRYLIKTRGQQVTLSCSPISGHRSVSWYQQTPGQGLQFLFEYFSETQRNKGNFPGRFSGRQFSNSRSEMNVSTLELGDSALYLCASSPRLAPSTDTQYFGPGTRLTVL.

This clonotype was recorded a few times. The chain joins TRBV5-6 to TRBJ2-5; 7 nucleotides align to TRBD2. J gave up 5 bases and V 4 bases, and 20 bases lay outside the gene matches. From germline, CDR1 is SGHDT and CDR2 YYEEEE. This CDR3 has 18 amino acids. Written as DNA, the CDR3 is TGTGCCAGCAGCGGGAACAAAGCGGGACCCCGGTGGAAGGAGACCCAGTACTTC. Its translation: CASSGNKAGPRWKETQYF.

In its sample, this clonotype was seen a few times. For the CDR3, the DNA is TGCAGTGCACCGACAGATGATCTTCCAATGGGTCAAGAGACCCAGTACTTC. Translation: CSAPTDDLPMGQETQYF. J is TRBJ2-5 and V is TRBV20-1; tentative D call: TRBD1 (5 bases). CDR1 is DFQATT and CDR2 is SNEGSKA in the germline V gene (reference sequence). CDR3 size: 17 residues. V dropped 6 bases and J dropped 2 bases, with 25 bases sitting between them.

This clonotype was seen only a few times. The CDR3 DNA is TGTGCCATCAGTGAGTCCGAGCGGGGAGACCGACGGGATACGCAGTATTTT. This translates into CAISESERGDRRDTQYF. This chain uses TRBV10-3 with TRBJ2-3; 7 bases match TRBD2. Trimming took 0 bases from V and 6 from J; bases not matched to a gene: 12. Germline V gives CDR1 ENHRY, CDR2 SYGVKD. The CDR3 has 17 residues.

This clonotype came up a few times. This chain links TRBV27 with TRBJ1-2; a possible D gene is TRBD1 (5 bases). The CDR3 length is 15 residues. V dropped 5 bases and J dropped 4 bases, with 17 bases sitting between them. Germline CDR1 MNHEY, CDR2 SMNVEV (reference sequence). The CDR3 DNA reads TGTGCCAGCAGTCTCCGGGGGACGTCGGGCTATGGCTACACCTTC. Translation: CASSLRGTSGYGYTF.

This clonotype occurred many times. This rearrangement joins TRBV29-1 to TRBJ1-1, with 7 nucleotides matching TRBD1. From germline, CDR1 is SQVTM and CDR2 ANQGSEA. V was clipped by 6 bases and J by 2 bases; unmatched bases: 9. This CDR3 has 14 amino acids. CDR3: CSVDRGQLNTEAFF. The CDR3 nucleotides are TGCAGCGTAGATAGGGGACAGTTAAACACTGAAGCTTTCTTT.

In its sample, this clonotype was seen once. The chain uses TRBV29-1 and TRBJ2-3; 8 positions agree with TRBD2. V was clipped by 5 bases and J by 4 bases; unmatched bases: 8. This CDR3 is built from 14 residues. In germline, CDR1 is SQVTM, CDR2 ANQGSEA. CDR3 DNA: TGCAGCGTTAACGCGGGACTAGTGGCAGATACGCAGTATTTT. It codes for CSVNAGLVADTQYF.

This clonotype was recorded a few times. This rearrangement joins TRBV20-1 to TRBJ2-5; D is possibly TRBD2 (5 bases). The closer fit of TRBJ2-7 to the DNA end suggests the J call may be wrong. Germline values: CDR1 DFQATT, CDR2 SNEGSKA (reference sequence). The CDR3 totals 13 residues. CDR3 bases: TGCAGTGCTAGACTAGTGGGAGTAAACGAGCAGTACTTC. This encodes CSARLVGVNEQYF.

The rearrangement links TRBV29-1 to TRBJ2-3; possible D gene TRBD2, 6 bases. CDR1 is SQVTM and CDR2 is ANQGSEA in the germline V gene. The V end was cut by 4 bases, the J end by 2 bases, with 13 bases between. The CDR3 consists of 14 residues. The CDR3 is CSVAVGGNTDTQYF. Here the CDR3 DNA reads TGCAGCGTTGCGGTCGGCGGGAACACAGATACGCAGTATTTT.